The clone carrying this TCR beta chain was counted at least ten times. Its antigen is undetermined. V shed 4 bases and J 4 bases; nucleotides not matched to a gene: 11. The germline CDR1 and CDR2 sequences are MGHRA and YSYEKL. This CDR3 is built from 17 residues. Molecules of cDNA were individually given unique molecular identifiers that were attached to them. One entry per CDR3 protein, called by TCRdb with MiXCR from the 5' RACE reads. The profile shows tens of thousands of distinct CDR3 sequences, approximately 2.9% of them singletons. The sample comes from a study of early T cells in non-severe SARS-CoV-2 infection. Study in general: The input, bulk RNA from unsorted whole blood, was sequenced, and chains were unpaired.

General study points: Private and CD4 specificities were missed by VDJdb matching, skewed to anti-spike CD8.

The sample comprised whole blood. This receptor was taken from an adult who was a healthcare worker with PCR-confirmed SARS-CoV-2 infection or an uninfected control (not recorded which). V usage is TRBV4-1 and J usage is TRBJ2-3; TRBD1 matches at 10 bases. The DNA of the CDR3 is TGCGCCAGCAGCCGCAAAACCGGGACAGGGGTCCCAGATACGCAGTATTTT. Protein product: CASSRKTGTGVPDTQYF.